This T cell receptor beta chain was captured in a study of cytomegalovirus exposure and HLA in healthy donors. Study conclusions and caveats: TCR beta sequences numbering about 17,000 were associated with HLA alleles at 0.05 false discovery rate in a later analysis.

The PCR made use of 60 Vbeta and 13 Jbeta primers. Per the study methods: An analysis performed later counted 60 million to 90 million unique TCR beta chains (roughly 11 million of them shared). Using immunoSEQ multiplex PCR, the repertoire was profiled, and TCRdb retains in-frame clones only, with some absent. The DNA gave D and trimming, while V, J and clone size come from that table. The sample carries 150,000 or so clones, 75% to 80% recorded once. As for the donors, each was a healthy bone marrow donor. With respect to this clone: Its antigen is not identified.

The sample consisted of PBMCs. This TCR was sampled from a male donor in good health and CMV-seronegative.

The CDR3 DNA reads as TGTGCCAGCACCACTAGACAGGGGGATCGTGGCTACACCTTC. This encodes CASTTRQGDRGYTF. The rearrangement links TRBV27 to TRBJ1-2; 9 positions agree with TRBD1. The trim removed 7 bases at V and 7 bases at J, leaving 10 bases unmatched. Germline lookup yields CDR1 MNHEY and CDR2 SMNVEV (reference sequence). The CDR3 contains 14 residues.